This is a list of T cell receptor beta chains from one sample in a study of OX40 agonist ivuxolimab in advanced cancers. The data were produced by immunoSEQ multiplex PCR, yet TCRdb's version contains in-frame clones alone and is incomplete. The sample lists about 77,000 clones, roughly 87% occurring once. The specimen was CD4+ or CD8+ T cells sorted from blood, collected in a trial of the OX40 agonist ivuxolimab. The receptors stem from an adult with an advanced solid tumor such as melanoma, head and neck, liver or kidney cancer. The CDR3 runs from the conserved cysteine through the conserved F or W. A D gene is named only where the DNA matches it firmly. The size entry is marked missing in some rows and otherwise reads once, few, many or a size class.

CDR3: CASSIRFPGELFF
DNA: TGTGCCAGTAGTATAAGGTTTCCCGGGGAGCTGTTTTTT
size: -
J: TRBJ2-2
V: TRBV19
D: -

CDR3: CASSLVGPPEGGYTF
DNA: TGCGCCAGCAGCTTGGTTGGCCCTCCTGAGGGTGGCTACACCTTC
size: once
J: TRBJ1-2
V: TRBV5-1
D: -

CDR3: CASSSRLAGGQSNEQFF
DNA: TGTGCCAGTAGCAGCCGACTAGCGGGAGGGCAAAGCAATGAGCAGTTCTTC
size: once
J: TRBJ2-1
V: TRBV19
D: TRBD2

CDR3: CASSADRDTQYF
DNA: TGTGCCAGCAGCGCCGACAGAGATACGCAGTATTTT
size: -
J: TRBJ2-3
V: TRBV11-3
D: -

CDR3: CASSLQGSGNTIYF
DNA: TGTGCCAGCAGTTTACAGGGGTCTGGAAACACCATATATTTT
size: -
J: TRBJ1-3
V: TRBV27
D: -

CDR3: CASSTGFREKLFF
DNA: TGTGCCAGTAGTACAGGGTTTAGGGAAAAACTGTTTTTT
size: -
J: TRBJ1-4
V: TRBV19
D: -

CDR3: CSVVGGPNQPQHF
DNA: TGCAGCGTTGTAGGGGGCCCCAATCAGCCCCAGCATTTT
size: -
J: TRBJ1-5
V: TRBV29-1
D: TRBD1

CDR3: CASSNGGWETQYF
DNA: TGCGCCAGCAGCAACGGGGGCTGGGAGACCCAGTACTTC
size: -
J: TRBJ2-5
V: TRBV5-1
D: -

CDR3: CASSRQAYGYTF
DNA: TGTGCCAGTTCGAGACAGGCCTATGGCTACACCTTC
size: -
J: TRBJ1-2
V: TRBV9
D: -

CDR3: CASSLTRGNTEAFF
DNA: TGTGCCAGCAGCTTGACTAGGGGGAACACTGAAGCTTTCTTT
size: -
J: TRBJ1-1
V: TRBV5-4
D: -

CDR3: CAISTGSNQPQHF
DNA: TGTGCCATCAGCACAGGGTCCAACCAGCCCCAGCATTTT
size: few
J: TRBJ1-5
V: TRBV10-3
D: -